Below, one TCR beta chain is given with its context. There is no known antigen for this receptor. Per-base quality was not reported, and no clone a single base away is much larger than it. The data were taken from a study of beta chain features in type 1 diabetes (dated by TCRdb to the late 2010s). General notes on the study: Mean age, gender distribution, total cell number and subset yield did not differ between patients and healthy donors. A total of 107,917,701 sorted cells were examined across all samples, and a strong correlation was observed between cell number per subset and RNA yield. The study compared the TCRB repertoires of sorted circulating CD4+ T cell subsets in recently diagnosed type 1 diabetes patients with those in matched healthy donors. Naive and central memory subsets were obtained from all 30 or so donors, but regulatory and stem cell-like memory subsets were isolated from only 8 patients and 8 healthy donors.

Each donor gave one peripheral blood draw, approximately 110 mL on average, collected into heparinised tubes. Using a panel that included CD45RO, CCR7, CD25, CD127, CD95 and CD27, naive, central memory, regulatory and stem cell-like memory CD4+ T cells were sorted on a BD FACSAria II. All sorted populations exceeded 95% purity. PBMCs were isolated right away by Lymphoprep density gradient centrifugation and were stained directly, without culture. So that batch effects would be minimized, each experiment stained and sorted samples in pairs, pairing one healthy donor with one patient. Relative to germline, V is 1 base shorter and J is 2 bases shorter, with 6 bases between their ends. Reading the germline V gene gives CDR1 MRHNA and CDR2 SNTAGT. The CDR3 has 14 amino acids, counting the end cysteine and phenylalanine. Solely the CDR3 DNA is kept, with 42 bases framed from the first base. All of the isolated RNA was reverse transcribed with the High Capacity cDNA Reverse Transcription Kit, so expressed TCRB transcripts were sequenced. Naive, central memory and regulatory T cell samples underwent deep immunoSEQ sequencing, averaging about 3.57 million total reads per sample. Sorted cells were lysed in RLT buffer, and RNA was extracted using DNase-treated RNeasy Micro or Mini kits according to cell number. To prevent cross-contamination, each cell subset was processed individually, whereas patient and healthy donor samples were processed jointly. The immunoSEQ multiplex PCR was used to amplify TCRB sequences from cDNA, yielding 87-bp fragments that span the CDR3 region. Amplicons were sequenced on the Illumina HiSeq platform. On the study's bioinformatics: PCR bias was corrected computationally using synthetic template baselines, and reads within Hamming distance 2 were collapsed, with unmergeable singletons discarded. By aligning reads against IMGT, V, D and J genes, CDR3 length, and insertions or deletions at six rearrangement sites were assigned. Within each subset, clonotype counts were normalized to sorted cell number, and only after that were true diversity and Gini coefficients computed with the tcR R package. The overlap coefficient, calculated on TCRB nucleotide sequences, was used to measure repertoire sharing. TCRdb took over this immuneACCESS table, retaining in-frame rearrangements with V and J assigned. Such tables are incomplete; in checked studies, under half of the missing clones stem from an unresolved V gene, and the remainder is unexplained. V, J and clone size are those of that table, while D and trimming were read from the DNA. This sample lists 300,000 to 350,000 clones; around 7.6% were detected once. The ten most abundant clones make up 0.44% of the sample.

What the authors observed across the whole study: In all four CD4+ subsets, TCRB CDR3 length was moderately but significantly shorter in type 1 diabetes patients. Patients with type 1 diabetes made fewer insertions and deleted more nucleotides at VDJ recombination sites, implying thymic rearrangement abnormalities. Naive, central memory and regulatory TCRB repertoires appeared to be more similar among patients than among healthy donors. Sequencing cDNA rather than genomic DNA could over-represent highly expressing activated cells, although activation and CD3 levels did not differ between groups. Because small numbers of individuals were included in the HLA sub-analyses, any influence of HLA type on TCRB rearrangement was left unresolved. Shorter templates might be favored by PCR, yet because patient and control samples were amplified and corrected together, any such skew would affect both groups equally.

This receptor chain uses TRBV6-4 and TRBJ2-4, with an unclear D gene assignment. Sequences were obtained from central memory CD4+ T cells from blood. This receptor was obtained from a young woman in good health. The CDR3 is CASSDLGTKNIQYF. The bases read TGTGCCAGCAGTGACTTGGGGACCAAAAACATTCAGTACTTC.